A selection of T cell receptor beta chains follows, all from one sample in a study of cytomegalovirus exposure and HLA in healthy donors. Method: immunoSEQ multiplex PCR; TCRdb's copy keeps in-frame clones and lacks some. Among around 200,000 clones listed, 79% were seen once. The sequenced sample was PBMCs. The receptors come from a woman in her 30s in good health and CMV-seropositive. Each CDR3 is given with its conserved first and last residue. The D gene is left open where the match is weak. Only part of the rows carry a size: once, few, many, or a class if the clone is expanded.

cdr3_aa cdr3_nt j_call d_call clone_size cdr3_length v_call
CASSIPTGDYGYTF TGTGCCAGTAGTATCCCGACAGGAGACTATGGCTACACCTTC TRBJ1-2 NA NA 14 TRBV19
CASSLSRQTTRYEQYF TGTGCCAGCAGCTTAAGTAGACAGACAACCAGGTACGAGCAGTACTTC TRBJ2-7 NA NA 16 TRBV9
CASRPGLAAARGANVLTF TGTGCCAGCAGGCCGGGACTAGCGGCGGCGAGAGGGGCCAACGTCCTGACTTTC TRBJ2-6 TRBD2 NA 18 TRBV2
CASSPQGALEAFF TGCGCCAGCAGCCCACAGGGGGCCCTCGAAGCTTTCTTT TRBJ1-1 TRBD1 NA 13 TRBV5-1
CASNRTGLNQPQHF TGTGCCAGCAACCGAACAGGGCTCAATCAGCCCCAGCATTTT TRBJ1-5 NA NA 14 TRBV11-1
CASSYSDRENSPLHF TGTGCCAGCAGTTACTCGGACAGGGAAAATTCACCCCTCCACTTT TRBJ1-6 TRBD1 NA 15 TRBV6-5
CASSLIRGGSYEQYF TGTGCCAGCAGCTTGATCCGGGGGGGGTCCTACGAGCAGTACTTC TRBJ2-7 TRBD2 few 15 TRBV5-5
CASSPAAAVEKLFF TGTGCCAGCAGCCCGGCCGCGGCGGTTGAAAAACTGTTTTTT TRBJ1-4 NA NA 14 TRBV14
CASSLATGGPQHF TGTGCCAGCAGCTTAGCAACAGGGGGACCCCAGCATTTT TRBJ1-5 TRBD1 few 13 TRBV7-6
CASSLQGLTNQPQHF TGTGCCAGCAGTTTACAGGGGCTAACCAATCAGCCCCAGCATTTT TRBJ1-5 NA once 15 TRBV28
CSASMEEQYF TGCAGTGCTAGTATGGAGGAGCAGTACTTC TRBJ2-7 NA NA 10 TRBV20-1
CASSDLRQLQETQYF TGTGCCAGCAGCGACCTCCGACAGCTCCAAGAGACCCAGTACTTC TRBJ2-5 NA NA 15 TRBV7-9
CASSLVPGEADTQYF TGTGCCAGCAGCTTAGTTCCGGGAGAGGCAGATACGCAGTATTTT TRBJ2-3 NA NA 15 TRBV7-6
CASSPRGLGSPGELFF TGCGCCAGCAGCCCCCGAGGGCTGGGAAGCCCCGGGGAGCTGTTTTTT TRBJ2-2 NA once 16 TRBV4-3
CASSLGLAGVMTDTQYF TGTGCCAGCAGCCTGGGACTAGCGGGAGTTATGACAGATACGCAGTATTTT TRBJ2-3 TRBD2 once 17 TRBV7-9
CASSPGGGYTDTQYF TGTGCCAGCAGCCCCGGCGGGGGATACACAGATACGCAGTATTTT TRBJ2-3 TRBD2 few 15 TRBV27
CASKTGIVYTF TGTGCCAGCAAGACAGGTATCGTCTACACCTTC TRBJ1-2 NA NA 11 TRBV5-5
CSAGGSPYEQYF TGCAGCGCCGGAGGGTCCCCCTACGAGCAGTACTTC TRBJ2-7 NA NA 12 TRBV29-1
CASRGQGRSYEQYF TGTGCCAGCAGGGGACAGGGGAGGTCCTACGAGCAGTACTTC TRBJ2-7 TRBD1 NA 14 TRBV6-1
CASSLNGGYGYTF TGTGCCAGCAGCTTAAATGGCGGCTATGGCTACACCTTC TRBJ1-2 NA once 13 TRBV7-2
CASSQEAGRVNTEAFF TGTGCCAGCAGCCAAGAAGCGGGCAGGGTGAACACTGAAGCTTTCTTT TRBJ1-1 NA few 16 TRBV14
CASSYFPGLAVFHEQYF TGTGCCAGCAGCTATTTTCCGGGACTAGCTGTCTTCCACGAGCAGTACTTC TRBJ2-7 TRBD2 NA 17 TRBV7-7
CARGTGNTEAFF TGTGCCAGGGGTACAGGGAACACTGAAGCTTTCTTT TRBJ1-1 NA NA 12 TRBV2
CASSPGGLKGQPQHF TGTGCCAGCAGTCCGGGGGGCTTGAAAGGACAGCCCCAGCATTTT TRBJ1-5 NA NA 15 TRBV6-5
CASSQGTSGTAYEQYF TGTGCCAGCAGCCAGGGGACTAGCGGGACCGCCTACGAGCAGTACTTC TRBJ2-7 TRBD2 once 16 TRBV7-2
CASSLQLNTEAFF TGCGCCAGCAGCTTGCAGTTGAACACTGAAGCTTTCTTT TRBJ1-1 NA NA 13 TRBV5-1
CASSHSGGGAGTDTQYF TGCGCCAGCAGCCACTCCGGCGGGGGGGCGGGCACAGATACGCAGTATTTT TRBJ2-3 TRBD2 few 17 TRBV4-3
CASSQGLGGYEQYF TGCGCCAGCAGCCAAGGCCTGGGAGGTTACGAGCAGTACTTC TRBJ2-7 NA few 14 TRBV4-3
CASSLGPGLHNEQFF TGCGCCAGCAGCTTGGGGCCGGGACTTCACAATGAGCAGTTCTTC TRBJ2-1 NA NA 15 TRBV5-1
CARPPDRATNEKLFF TGTGCCAGGCCCCCCGACAGAGCAACTAATGAAAAACTGTTTTTT TRBJ1-4 NA NA 15 TRBV6-5
CASSFDSGELFF TGTGCCAGCAGCTTTGACTCCGGGGAGCTGTTTTTT TRBJ2-2 NA NA 12 TRBV5-5
CASSDSLSPRGIQYF TGTGCCAGCAGTGATAGCCTCTCCCCTCGGGGCATTCAGTACTTC TRBJ2-4 NA NA 15 TRBV11-3
CASSLVPLWEAHEQFF TGTGCCAGCAGTTTAGTCCCCTTGTGGGAGGCGCATGAGCAGTTCTTC TRBJ2-1 NA NA 16 TRBV27